This TCR beta chain was recorded in a study of T cells after yellow fever vaccination. General study points: Abundant clonotypes from the bulk population could contaminate FACS-sorted repertoires.

The ends were cut back, 4 bases at V and 5 bases at J, with 14 bases in the middle. The CDR3 runs to 14 residues. Per the germline V gene, CDR1 is SEHNR and CDR2 is FQNEAQ (reference sequence). The sample holds a few counts of this clonotype. Its specificity is not known. Production of TCR cDNA was by 5'RACE template switching, which also added a universal primer site and UMIs. TCRdb redid the calling of the 5' RACE reads with MiXCR, one entry per CDR3 protein. Of approximately 510,000 distinct CDR3 sequences detected, less than 25% appear once; the ten largest clones hold about a sixth. The sequence came from a man aged 18-30 years who received the YFV17D yellow fever vaccine. The source was PBMCs, collected roughly 23 days after the first yellow fever vaccination. This chain links TRBV7-9 with TRBJ2-5; D is perhaps TRBD1 (6 bases). CDR3 residues: CASSSQGSEETQYF. The DNA of the CDR3 is TGTGCCAGCAGCTCACAGGGTTCGGAGGAGACCCAGTACTTC. Supplemented by reference TRBV7-9 and TRBJ2-5, the full variable domain reads DTGVSQNPRHKITKRGQNVTFRCDPISEHNRLYWYRQTLGQGPEFLTYFQNEAQLEKSRLLSDRFSAERPKGSFSTLEIQRTEQGDSAMYLCASSSQGSEETQYFGPGTRLLVL.